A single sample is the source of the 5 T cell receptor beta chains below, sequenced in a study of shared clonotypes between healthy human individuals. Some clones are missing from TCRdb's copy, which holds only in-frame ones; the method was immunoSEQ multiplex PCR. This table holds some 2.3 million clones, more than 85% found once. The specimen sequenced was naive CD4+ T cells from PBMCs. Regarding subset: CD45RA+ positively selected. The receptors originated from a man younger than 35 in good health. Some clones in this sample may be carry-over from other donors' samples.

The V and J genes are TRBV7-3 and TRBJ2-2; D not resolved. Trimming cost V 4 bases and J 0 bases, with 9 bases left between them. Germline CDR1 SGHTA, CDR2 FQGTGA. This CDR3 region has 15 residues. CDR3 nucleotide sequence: TGTGCCAGCAGCTCCGCAGGTTCGAACACCGGGGAGCTGTTTTTT. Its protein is CASSSAGSNTGELFF.

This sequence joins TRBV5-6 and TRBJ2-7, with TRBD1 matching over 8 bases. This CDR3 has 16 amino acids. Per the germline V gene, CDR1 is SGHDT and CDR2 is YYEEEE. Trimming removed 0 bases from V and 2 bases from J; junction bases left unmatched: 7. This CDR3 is CASSLVVTGDTYEQYF. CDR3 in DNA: TGTGCCAGCAGCTTGGTAGTGACAGGGGATACCTACGAGCAGTACTTC.

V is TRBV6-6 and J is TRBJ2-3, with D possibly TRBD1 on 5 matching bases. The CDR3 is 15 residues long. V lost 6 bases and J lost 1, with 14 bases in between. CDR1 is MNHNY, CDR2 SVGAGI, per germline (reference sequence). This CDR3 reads CASSWVGRGTDTQYF. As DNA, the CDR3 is TGTGCCAGCAGCTGGGTGGGCAGGGGCACAGATACGCAGTATTTT.

In nucleotides, the CDR3 is TGTGCCAGCAGTTTCGGACAGGGTACCCAGTACACCTTC. Amino acids: CASSFGQGTQYTF. The chain joins TRBV27 to TRBJ1-2; TRBD1 matches 8 bases. V was pared by 3 bases and J by 11 bases, with 8 bases of the junction left unmatched. Germline assignment: CDR1 MNHEY and CDR2 SMNVEV (reference sequence). The CDR3 consists of 13 residues.

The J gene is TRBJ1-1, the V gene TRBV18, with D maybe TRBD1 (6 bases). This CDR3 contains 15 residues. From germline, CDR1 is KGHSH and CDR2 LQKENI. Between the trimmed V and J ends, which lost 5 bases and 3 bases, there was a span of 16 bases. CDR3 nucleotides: TGTGCCAGCTCAACATCAGGAACAGGGTACACTGAAGCTTTCTTT. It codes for CASSTSGTGYTEAFF.